The present T cell receptor beta chain was sequenced within a study of blood T cell repertoires in COVID-19. Across the study: There were acute and convalescent COVID-19 samples, and they came from the United States, Italy and Spain.

This CDR3 has 12 amino acids. Looked up from germline, CDR1 is SNHLY and CDR2 is FYNNEI. The ends lost 8 bases at V and 11 bases at J; junction bases unmatched: 9. Per the study methods: Amplification from reference gene primers served as the basis for estimated nucleated cell counts. TCRdb's table, derived via immunoSEQ multiplex PCR, lists solely in-frame clones and lacks some. The V and J calls and clone size come from that table; D and trimming were worked out from the DNA. This sample has roughly 300,000 clones, with more than 75% found just once. This sequence originates from a woman in her 40s who had recovered from COVID-19. Sequencing was carried out using peripheral blood. The chain carries TRBV2 and TRBJ1-5; TRBD1 agrees at 7 bases. As DNA, the CDR3 is TGTGCCAGCCGGTTAGACAGGGTGACCCAGCATTTT. Translated: CASRLDRVTQHF.